This entry lists 8 T cell receptor beta chains sequenced from one sample in a study of blood T cell repertoires in COVID-19. The protocol was immunoSEQ multiplex PCR, while the TCRdb copy is restricted to in-frame clones and leaves out a portion. The sample carries 130,000 or so clones, about 88% recorded once. Sequencing used peripheral blood. These receptors all stem from a human donor with COVID-19, enrolled during active disease. The donor label of this sample is uncertain.

V is TRBV6-1 and J is TRBJ1-6; D not resolved. Germline CDR1 and CDR2: MNHNS and SASEGT. V lost 3 bases, J lost 9 bases, and 9 bases lay in between. The CDR3 covers 13 residues. CDR3 in DNA: TGTGCCAGCAGTGAGGTGGCAAGTTCACCCCTCCACTTT. Translated, it gives CASSEVASSPLHF.

Only one count was recorded for this clone. V usage is TRBV11-3 and J usage is TRBJ2-7; 10 bases agree with TRBD2. The CDR3 length is 17 residues. Germline V gene sequence: CDR1 SGHNT, CDR2 YENEEA. Trimming at V came to 1 base and at J to 4 bases, leaving 10 bases not matched to a gene. CDR3 sequence (DNA): TGTGCCAGCAGCTTAGCGGAGCGGGAGGGCCCGGGGTACGAGCAGTACTTC. Amino acids: CASSLAEREGPGYEQYF.

This chain joins TRBV29-1 and TRBJ2-1; TRBD2 agrees at 16 bases. The V gene's germline CDR1 is SQVTM and CDR2 ANQGSEA. This CDR3 has 16 amino acids. J lost 9 bases, V lost 0 bases, and 5 bases had no gene match. This CDR3 is CSVEDSGTSGRGEQFF. CDR3 nucleotide sequence: TGCAGCGTTGAAGATAGCGGGACTAGCGGGAGGGGTGAGCAGTTCTTC.

The V gene is TRBV10-3, the J gene TRBJ1-4; D is unresolved. V lost 4 bases, J lost 12 bases, and 21 bases lay in between. The CDR3 contains 15 residues. Germline V lookup: CDR1 ENHRY, CDR2 SYGVKD. The CDR3, as DNA: TGTGCCATCAGTGCCCCAAAGGTTCCCTTTGCGGAACTGTTTTTT. It codes for CAISAPKVPFAELFF.

The chain combines TRBV24-1 with TRBJ2-1, with D possibly TRBD2 on 5 matching bases. With 4 bases removed from V and 0 bases from J, the gap between germline ends came to 15 bases. The germline V gene has CDR1 KGHDR and CDR2 SFDVKD. There are 17 residues in the CDR3. In DNA form, the CDR3 reads TGTGCCACCAGTGACCCTGGACTTATCAGCTCCTACAATGAGCAGTTCTTC. Amino acids: CATSDPGLISSYNEQFF.

The rearrangement uses TRBV11-3 and TRBJ1-1, with D unresolved. Between the trimmed V and J ends, which lost 5 bases and 3 bases, there was a span of 16 bases. Germline CDR1 and CDR2: SGHNT and YENEEA. The CDR3 is made up of 15 amino acids. Here the CDR3 reads CASSPGWRKYTEAFF. CDR3 bases: TGTGCCAGCAGCCCCGGTTGGAGGAAATACACTGAAGCTTTCTTT.

The chain is built from TRBV5-6 and TRBJ1-4; D possibly corresponds to TRBD1 (5 bases). The V end lost 3 bases, the J end lost 13 bases, and 19 bases lay between the germline ends. CDR1 SGHDT and CDR2 YYEEEE come from the germline V gene. The CDR3 length is 14 residues. CDR3 in amino acids: CASSWGLGERRLFF. In DNA, the CDR3 is TGTGCCAGCAGCTGGGGACTAGGGGAGCGTAGACTGTTTTTT.

The sample holds many counts of this clone. The chain carries TRBV9 and TRBJ1-2; D may be TRBD1 (5 bases). The CDR3 is made up of 14 amino acids. Trimming removed 3 bases at V and 3 bases at J, with 12 bases between. Germline values: CDR1 SGDLS, CDR2 YYNGEE. CDR3 sequence reads: CASSGGGVDYGYTF. DNA for the CDR3: TGTGCCAGCAGCGGCGGGGGTGTCGACTATGGCTACACCTTC. Full variable domain (outside the CDR3, taken from reference TRBV9 and TRBJ1-2): DSGVTQTPKHLITATGQRVTLRCSPRSGDLSVYWYQQSLDQGLQFLIQYYNGEERAKGNILERFSAQQFPDLHSELNLSSLELGDSALYFCASSGGGVDYGYTFGSGTRLTVV.